The text below deals with one T cell receptor beta chain. Sequenced by immunoSEQ multiplex PCR; TCRdb stores in-frame clones only, minus some. Altogether 10,000 to 15,000 clones are present, roughly 93% being singletons, with the ten largest covering around 28%. The data were obtained in a study of preoperative IRX-2 immunotherapy in early breast cancer. Trimming shortened V by 3 bases and J by 5 bases, and 10 bases separated the two germline ends. Germline CDR1 reads SQVTM; CDR2 reads ANQGSEA. There are 12 residues in the CDR3. Regarding treatment: preoperative locoregional IRX-2 cytokine immunotherapy.

Collection of the sample occurred from a patient treated with IRX-2 immunotherapy. The TCR sequence derives from a human donor with breast cancer. The chain joins TRBV29-1 to TRBJ1-2; D is perhaps TRBD1 (5 bases). The CDR3 sequence is CSVERGDYGYTF. The DNA for the CDR3 is TGCAGCGTTGAGAGGGGCGATTATGGCTACACCTTC.